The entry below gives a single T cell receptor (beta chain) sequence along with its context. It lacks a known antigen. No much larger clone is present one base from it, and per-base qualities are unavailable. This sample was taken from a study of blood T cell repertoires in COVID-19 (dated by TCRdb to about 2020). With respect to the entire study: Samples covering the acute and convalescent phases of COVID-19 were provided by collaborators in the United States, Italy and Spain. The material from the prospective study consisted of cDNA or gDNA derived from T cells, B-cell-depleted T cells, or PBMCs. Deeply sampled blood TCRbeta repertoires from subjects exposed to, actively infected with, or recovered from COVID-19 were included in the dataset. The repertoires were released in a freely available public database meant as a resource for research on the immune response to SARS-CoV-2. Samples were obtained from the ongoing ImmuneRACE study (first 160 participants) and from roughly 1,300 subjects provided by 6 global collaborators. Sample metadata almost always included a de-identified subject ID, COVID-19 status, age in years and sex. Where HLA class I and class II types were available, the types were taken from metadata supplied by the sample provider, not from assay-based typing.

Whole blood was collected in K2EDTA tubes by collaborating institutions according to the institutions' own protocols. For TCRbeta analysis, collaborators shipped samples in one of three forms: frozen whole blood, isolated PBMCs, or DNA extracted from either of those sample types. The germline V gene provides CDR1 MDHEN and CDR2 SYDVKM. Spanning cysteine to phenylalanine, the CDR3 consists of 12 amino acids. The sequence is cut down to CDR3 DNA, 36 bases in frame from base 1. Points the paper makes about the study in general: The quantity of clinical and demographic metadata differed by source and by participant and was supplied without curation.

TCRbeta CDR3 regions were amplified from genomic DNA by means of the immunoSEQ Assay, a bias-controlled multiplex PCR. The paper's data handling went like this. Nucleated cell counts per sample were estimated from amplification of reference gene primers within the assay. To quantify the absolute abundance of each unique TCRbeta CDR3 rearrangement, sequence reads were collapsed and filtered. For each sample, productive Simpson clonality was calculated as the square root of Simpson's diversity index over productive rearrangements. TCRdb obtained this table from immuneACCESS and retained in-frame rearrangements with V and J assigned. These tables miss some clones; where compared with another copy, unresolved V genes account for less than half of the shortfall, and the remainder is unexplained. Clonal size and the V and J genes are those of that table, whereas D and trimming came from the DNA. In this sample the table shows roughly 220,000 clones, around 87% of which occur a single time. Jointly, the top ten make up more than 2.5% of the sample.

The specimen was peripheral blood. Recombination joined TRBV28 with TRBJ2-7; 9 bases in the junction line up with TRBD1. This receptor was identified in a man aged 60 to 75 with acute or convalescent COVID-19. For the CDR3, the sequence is CRTGTGLVEQYF. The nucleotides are TGTCGGACCGGGACAGGGCTCGTCGAGCAGTACTTC.